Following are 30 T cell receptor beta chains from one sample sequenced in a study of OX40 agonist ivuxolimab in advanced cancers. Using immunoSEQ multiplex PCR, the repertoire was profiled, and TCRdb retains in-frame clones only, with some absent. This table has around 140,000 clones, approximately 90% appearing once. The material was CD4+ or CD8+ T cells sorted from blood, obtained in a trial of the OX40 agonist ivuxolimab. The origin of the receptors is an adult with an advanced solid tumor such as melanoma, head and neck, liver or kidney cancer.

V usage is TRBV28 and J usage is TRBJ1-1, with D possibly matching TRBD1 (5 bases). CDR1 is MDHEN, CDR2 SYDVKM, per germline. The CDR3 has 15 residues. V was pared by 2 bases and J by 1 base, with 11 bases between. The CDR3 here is CASSLQGSGNTEAFF. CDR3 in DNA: TGTGCCAGCAGTTTACAGGGCAGCGGGAACACTGAAGCTTTCTTT.

This CDR3 reads CASSLNTNTEAFF. CDR3 in DNA: TGCGCCAGCAGCTTGAACACGAACACTGAAGCTTTCTTT. The chain links TRBV5-1 to TRBJ1-1; D not resolved. CDR3 length: 13 residues. The V gene lost 1 base and the J gene lost 1 base, with 5 bases spanning the gap. CDR1 is SGHRS, CDR2 YFSETQ, per germline.

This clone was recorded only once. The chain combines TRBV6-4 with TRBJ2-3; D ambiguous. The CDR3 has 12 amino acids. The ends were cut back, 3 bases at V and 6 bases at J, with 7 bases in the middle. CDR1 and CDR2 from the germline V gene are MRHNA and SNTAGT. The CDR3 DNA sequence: TGTGCCAGCAGTGATCAACGGGATACGCAGTATTTT. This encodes CASSDQRDTQYF.

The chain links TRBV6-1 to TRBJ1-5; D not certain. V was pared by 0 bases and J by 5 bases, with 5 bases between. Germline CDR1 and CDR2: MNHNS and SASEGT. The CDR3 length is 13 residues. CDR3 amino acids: CASSEARYQPQHF. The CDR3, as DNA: TGTGCCAGCAGTGAAGCTAGGTATCAGCCCCAGCATTTT.

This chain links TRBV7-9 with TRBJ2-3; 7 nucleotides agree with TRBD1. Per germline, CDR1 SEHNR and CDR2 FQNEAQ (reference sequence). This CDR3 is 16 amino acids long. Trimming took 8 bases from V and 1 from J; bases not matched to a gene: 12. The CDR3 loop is CASVLPGQLGTDTQYF. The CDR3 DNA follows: TGTGCCAGCGTCCTACCGGGACAGCTGGGCACAGATACGCAGTATTTT.

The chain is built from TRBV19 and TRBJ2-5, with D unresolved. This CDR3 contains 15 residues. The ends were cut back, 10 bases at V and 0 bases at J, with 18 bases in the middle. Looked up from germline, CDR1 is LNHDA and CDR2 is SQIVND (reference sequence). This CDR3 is CATAGHTKYQETQYF. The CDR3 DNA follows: TGTGCCACGGCAGGCCATACCAAGTACCAAGAGACCCAGTACTTC. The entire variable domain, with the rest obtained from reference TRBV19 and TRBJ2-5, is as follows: DGGITQSPKYLFRKEGQNVTLSCEQNLNHDAMYWYRQDPGQGLRLIYYSQIVNDFQKGDIAEGYSVSREKKESFPLTVTSAQKNPTAFYLCATAGHTKYQETQYFGPGTRLLVL.

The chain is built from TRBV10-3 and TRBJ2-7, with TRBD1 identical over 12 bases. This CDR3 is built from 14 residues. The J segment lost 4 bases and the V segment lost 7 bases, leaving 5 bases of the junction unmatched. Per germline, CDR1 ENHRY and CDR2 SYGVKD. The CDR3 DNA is TGTGCCATCAAAGGGGGACAGGGGGCTTACGAGCAGTACTTC. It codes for CAIKGGQGAYEQYF.

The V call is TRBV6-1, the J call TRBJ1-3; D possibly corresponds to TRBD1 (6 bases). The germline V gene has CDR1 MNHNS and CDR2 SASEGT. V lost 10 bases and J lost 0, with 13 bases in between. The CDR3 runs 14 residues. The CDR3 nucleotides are TGTGCCATCTCTCCGGGACACTCTGGAAACACCATATATTTT. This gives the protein CAISPGHSGNTIYF.

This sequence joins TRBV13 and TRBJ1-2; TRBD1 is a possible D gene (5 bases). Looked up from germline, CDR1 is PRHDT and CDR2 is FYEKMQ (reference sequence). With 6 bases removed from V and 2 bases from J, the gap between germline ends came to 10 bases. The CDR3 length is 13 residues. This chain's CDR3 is CASRGTENYGYTF. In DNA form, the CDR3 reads TGTGCCAGCAGAGGGACGGAAAACTATGGCTACACCTTC.

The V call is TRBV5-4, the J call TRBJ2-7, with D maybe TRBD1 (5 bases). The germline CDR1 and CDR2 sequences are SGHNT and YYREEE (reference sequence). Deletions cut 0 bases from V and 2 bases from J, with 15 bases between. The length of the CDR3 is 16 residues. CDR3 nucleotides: TGTGCCAGCAGCTTGGAAGGGTCGGCAGGGACCTACGAGCAGTACTTC. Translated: CASSLEGSAGTYEQYF.

The CDR3 loop reads CATSKEATSQGIQYF. The CDR3 DNA reads as TGTGCCACCAGTAAGGAGGCCACTTCCCAGGGCATTCAGTACTTC. This chain connects TRBV19 to TRBJ2-4; the D call may be TRBD1 or TRBD2 (5 bases each). Trimming left V 10 bases short and J 9 bases short, with 25 bases between. The CDR3 runs to 15 residues. The germline gives CDR1 LNHDA, CDR2 SQIVND (reference sequence). Complete variable domain (other parts from reference TRBV19 and TRBJ2-4): DGGITQSPKYLFRKEGQNVTLSCEQNLNHDAMYWYRQDPGQGLRLIYYSQIVNDFQKGDIAEGYSVSREKKESFPLTVTSAQKNPTAFYLCATSKEATSQGIQYFGAGTRLSVL.

CDR3 in DNA: TGTGCCAGCAGTAAATGGACAGGGAGCGCTCAGCCCCAGCATTTT. Its translation is CASSKWTGSAQPQHF. V is TRBV6-5 and J is TRBJ1-5; the match to TRBD1 covers 8 bases. V was clipped by 5 bases and J by 6 bases; unmatched bases: 9. The CDR3 is made up of 15 amino acids. Per germline, CDR1 MNHEY and CDR2 SVGAGI.

The CDR3 DNA reads as TGCGCCAGCAGCCAAGAGGGCAGGGAATATGAAAAACTGTTTTTT. It yields the protein CASSQEGREYEKLFF. The rearrangement joins TRBV4-3 to TRBJ1-4; D perhaps matches TRBD1 (5 bases). With 0 bases removed from V and 6 bases from J, the gap between germline ends came to 11 bases. This CDR3 spans 15 amino acids. Germline V gene sequence: CDR1 LGHNA, CDR2 YSLEER.

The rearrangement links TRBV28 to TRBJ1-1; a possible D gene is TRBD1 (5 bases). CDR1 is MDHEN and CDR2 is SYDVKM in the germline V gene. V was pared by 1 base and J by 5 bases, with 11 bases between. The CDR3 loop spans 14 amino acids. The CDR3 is CASSLFGGRTEAFF. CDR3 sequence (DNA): TGTGCCAGCAGTTTATTCGGGGGAAGGACTGAAGCTTTCTTT.

The CDR3 loop reads CASSPDGTLGYEQYF. CDR3 nucleotide sequence: TGCGCCAGCAGCCCGGACGGGACACTGGGCTACGAGCAGTACTTC. This chain joins TRBV4-1 and TRBJ2-7, with TRBD1 as a possible D gene (6 bases). Deletions cut 4 bases from V and 3 bases from J, with 16 bases between. Germline values: CDR1 MGHRA, CDR2 YSYEKL. The CDR3 sequence is 15 residues long.

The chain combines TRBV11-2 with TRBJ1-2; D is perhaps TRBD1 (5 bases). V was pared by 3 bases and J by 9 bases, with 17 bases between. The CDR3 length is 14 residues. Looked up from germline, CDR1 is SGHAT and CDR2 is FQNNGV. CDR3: CASSLMVTAQSYTF. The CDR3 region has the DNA TGTGCCAGCAGCTTGATGGTGACAGCCCAGAGCTACACCTTC.

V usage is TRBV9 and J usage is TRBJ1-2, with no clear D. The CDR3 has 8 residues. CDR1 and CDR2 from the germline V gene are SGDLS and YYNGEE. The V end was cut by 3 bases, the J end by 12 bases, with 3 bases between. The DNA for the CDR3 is TGTGCCAGCAGCGCGGACACCTTC. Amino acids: CASSADTF.

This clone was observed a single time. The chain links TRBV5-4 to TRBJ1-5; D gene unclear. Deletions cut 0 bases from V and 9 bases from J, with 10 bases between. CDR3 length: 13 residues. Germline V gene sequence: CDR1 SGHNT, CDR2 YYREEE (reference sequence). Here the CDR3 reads CASSLGALGPQHF. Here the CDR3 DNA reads TGTGCCAGCAGCTTGGGGGCCCTCGGGCCCCAGCATTTT.

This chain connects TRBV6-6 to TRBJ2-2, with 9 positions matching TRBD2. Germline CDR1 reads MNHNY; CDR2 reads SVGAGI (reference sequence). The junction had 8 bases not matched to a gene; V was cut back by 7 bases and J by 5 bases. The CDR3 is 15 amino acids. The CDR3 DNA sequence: TGTGCCAGCACACCGGGACTAGCAGGGACCGGGGAGCTGTTTTTT. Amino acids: CASTPGLAGTGELFF.

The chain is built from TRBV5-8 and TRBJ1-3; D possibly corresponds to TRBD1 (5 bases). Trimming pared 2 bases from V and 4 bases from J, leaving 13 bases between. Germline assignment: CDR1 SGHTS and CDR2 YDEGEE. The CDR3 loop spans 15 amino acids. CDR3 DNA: TGTGCCAGCAGCTTCGGGGCGTCGTTCGGAAACACCATATATTTT. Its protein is CASSFGASFGNTIYF.

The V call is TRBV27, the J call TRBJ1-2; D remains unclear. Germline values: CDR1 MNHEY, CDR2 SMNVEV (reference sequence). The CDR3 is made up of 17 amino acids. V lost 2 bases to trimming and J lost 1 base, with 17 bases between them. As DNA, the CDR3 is TGTGCCAGCAGTTTAGGGTTTGTGGCAGGACGTAACTATGGCTACACCTTC. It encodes CASSLGFVAGRNYGYTF.

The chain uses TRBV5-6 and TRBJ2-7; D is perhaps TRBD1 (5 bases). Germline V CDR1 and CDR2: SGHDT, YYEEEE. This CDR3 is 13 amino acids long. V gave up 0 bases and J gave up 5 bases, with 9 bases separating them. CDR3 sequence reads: CASSLDRLDEQYF. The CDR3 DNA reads TGTGCCAGCAGCTTGGACAGGTTAGACGAGCAGTACTTC.

CDR3 protein: CASSEVGYYGYTF. In DNA form, the CDR3 reads TGTGCCAGCAGTGAGGTGGGGTACTATGGCTACACCTTC. V gene TRBV6-5 combines with J gene TRBJ1-2; no definite D call. The CDR3 runs to 13 residues. V was shortened by 5 bases and J by 3 bases, with 10 bases between the two germline ends. Germline V gene sequence: CDR1 MNHEY, CDR2 SVGAGI.

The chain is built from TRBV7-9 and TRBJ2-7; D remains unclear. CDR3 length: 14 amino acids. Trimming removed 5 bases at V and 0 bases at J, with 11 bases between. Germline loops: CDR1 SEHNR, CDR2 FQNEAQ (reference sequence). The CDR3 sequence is CASSRPGSSYEQYF. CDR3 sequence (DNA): TGTGCCAGCAGCCGACCCGGAAGCTCCTACGAGCAGTACTTC.

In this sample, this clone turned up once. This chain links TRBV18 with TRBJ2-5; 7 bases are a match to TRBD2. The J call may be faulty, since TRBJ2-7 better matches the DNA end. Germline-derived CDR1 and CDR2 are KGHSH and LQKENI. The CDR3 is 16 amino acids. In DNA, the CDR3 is TGTGCCAGCTCCCCTCAGGCTAGCGGTAACACCTACGAGCAGTACTTC. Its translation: CASSPQASGNTYEQYF.

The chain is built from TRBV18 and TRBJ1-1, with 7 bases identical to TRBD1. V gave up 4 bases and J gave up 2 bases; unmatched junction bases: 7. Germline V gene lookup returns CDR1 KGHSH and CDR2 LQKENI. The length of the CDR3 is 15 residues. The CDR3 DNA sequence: TGTGCCAGCTCACAAACCAACAGGGGAAACACTGAAGCTTTCTTT. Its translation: CASSQTNRGNTEAFF.

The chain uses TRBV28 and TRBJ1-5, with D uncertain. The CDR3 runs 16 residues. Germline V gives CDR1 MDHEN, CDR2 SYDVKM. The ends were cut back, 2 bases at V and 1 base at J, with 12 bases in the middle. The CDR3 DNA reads TGTGCCAGCAGTTTAAAACACGGACCGAGCAATCAGCCCCAGCATTTT. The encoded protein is CASSLKHGPSNQPQHF.

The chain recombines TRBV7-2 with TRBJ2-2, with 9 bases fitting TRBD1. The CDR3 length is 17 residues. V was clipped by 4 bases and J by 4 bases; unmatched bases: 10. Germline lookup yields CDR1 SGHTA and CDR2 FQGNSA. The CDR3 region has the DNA TGTGCCAGCAGCTCCCTGGACAGGGGCAGGGGCACCGGGGAGCTGTTTTTT. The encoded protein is CASSSLDRGRGTGELFF.

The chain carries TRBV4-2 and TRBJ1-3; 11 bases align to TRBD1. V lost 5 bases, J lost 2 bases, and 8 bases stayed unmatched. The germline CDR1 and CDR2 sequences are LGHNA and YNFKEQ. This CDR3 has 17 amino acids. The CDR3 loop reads CASSSYGTGGTGNTIYF. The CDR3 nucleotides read TGTGCCAGCAGCTCCTACGGGACAGGGGGAACTGGAAACACCATATATTTT.

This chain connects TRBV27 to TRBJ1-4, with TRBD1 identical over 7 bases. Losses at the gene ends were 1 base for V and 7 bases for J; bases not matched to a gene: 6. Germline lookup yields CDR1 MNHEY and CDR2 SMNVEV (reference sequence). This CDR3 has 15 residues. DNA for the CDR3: TGTGCCAGCAGTTTATTAGGGGGCCTCGGTGAAAAACTGTTTTTT. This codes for CASSLLGGLGEKLFF.